This TCR beta chain is drawn from a study of PD-L1 blockade in urothelial cancer (dated by TCRdb to about 2017). General notes on the study: Every patient began therapy around 2014 and was given atezolizumab 1,200 mg intravenously every 3 weeks. Progression-free survival longer than 6 months counted as durable clinical benefit, and TCR features were additionally tested against both progression-free and overall survival. Patients had an ECOG performance status of 0 or 1 and had received between 0 and 3 prior chemotherapy regimens. Blood samples were analyzed 3 weeks after the start of treatment (second dose) and 6 weeks after the start of treatment. Pretreatment tumor samples, along with matched peripheral blood serially collected before and after atezolizumab treatment, were subjected to TCR sequencing. Under 30 patients had pretreatment blood TCR-seq, roughly 24 had at least one posttreatment blood collection, and roughly 24 had tumor TCR-seq. The study was an exploratory multi-omic analysis of somatic, immune and clinical correlates of response to PD-L1 blockade with atezolizumab in urothelial cancer. Durable clinical benefit was achieved by nine patients and was not achieved by 20 patients. Blood samples yielded a median of around 130,000 T cells and some 80,000 unique TCRs, with median clonality about 0.08. In the same patients, whole exome sequencing and RNA sequencing of pretreatment tumors were performed in addition to TCR sequencing. About 90% of the 29 patients were males with bladder-origin urothelial cancer, and about 65% of the roughly 30 reported a prior smoking history. The paper as a whole reports these results and caveats: Because the sample size was small (n ≈ 31) and many exploratory analyses were performed, the results are intended to be hypothesis-generating. At 3 weeks after the start of treatment, tumor-associated TCR clones in peripheral blood had expanded more in patients with durable benefit (n of about 21, p = 0.022). A pretreatment peripheral blood TCR clonality below the median was linked to improved progression-free and overall survival.

Synthetic TCR analog templates were spiked into each PCR so that absolute template abundance could be estimated from read counts. The immunoSEQ assay used bias-controlled V and J gene primers to amplify TCRbeta CDR3 regions from genomic DNA. Rearranged TCRbeta segments were sequenced at approximately 20X coverage. As for the authors' bioinformatics: Clustering was used to correct sequencing errors, and CDR3s were annotated against IMGT to assign V, D and J genes. Out-of-frame and stop-codon sequences were excluded, and only productive TCRbeta rearrangements were used in downstream analyses. To compute clonality, Shannon entropy was normalized by the log of the number of unique productive sequences and then subtracted from one. Clones differing between time points or between blood and tumor were identified by Fisher's exact test with Benjamini-Hochberg correction at adjusted p below 0.01. The immuneACCESS repertoire file appears here via TCRdb, limited to in-frame rearrangements. These files lack a portion of the clones; in checked studies, under half of the deficit traces to unresolved V genes, and the cause of the others is not known. V, J and clone size are taken as reported in that table, and D and trimming were inferred from the DNA itself. This sample has 45,000 to 50,000 clones in its table, and 82% of those were observed once. The top ten clones comprise approximately 1.9% of the sample.

Of note for this clone: It has no known antigen specificity. Base qualities are missing; no much larger clone stands one base away.

Unmatched junction bases come to 6, with V trimmed by 6 bases and J by 3 bases. Via the germline V gene, CDR1 is MNHEY and CDR2 SVGAGI. Counted from cysteine to phenylalanine, this CDR3 has 15 amino acids. Only the CDR3 DNA is retained, 45 bases long and in frame from the first base. Sample time point, as interpreted from the label and publication: pretreatment peripheral blood. A cohort of about 30 patients with locally advanced or metastatic urothelial carcinoma, treated at Memorial Sloan Kettering on a trial protocol, was included. Peripheral blood mononuclear cells were collected pretreatment and during treatment, with between 1 and 8 total time points obtained per patient. The Qiagen DNeasy Blood extraction kit was used to purify genomic DNA from total PBMCs and tumor samples. PBMCs were collected pretreatment and during treatment and were isolated and stored as previously described.

Sample: PBMCs, taken around atezolizumab (anti-PD-L1) treatment. The V and J segments used are TRBV6-5 and TRBJ1-5, with 9 middle bases fitting TRBD1. The clonotype was recovered from a man in his fifties with urothelial cancer. For the CDR3, the sequence is CASSRDRVPNQPQHF. The base sequence is TGTGCCAGCAGCCGGGACAGGGTTCCCAATCAGCCCCAGCATTTT.